Presented here are 31 T cell receptor beta chains from one specimen sequenced in a study of PD-1 blockade in classical Hodgkin lymphoma. Sequencing used immunoSEQ multiplex PCR; TCRdb keeps in-frame clones, though not all of them. Among more than 140,000 clones listed, around 73% were seen once. All the patients suffered relapse after autologous stem cell transplantation, and brentuximab vedotin exposure differed. Material: peripheral blood mononuclear cells (PBMCs), obtained before the second cycle of nivolumab. These receptors were collected from a human donor with classical Hodgkin lymphoma.

The genes are TRBV18 and TRBJ2-7; 7 bases map to TRBD1. The germline CDR1 and CDR2 sequences are KGHSH and LQKENI. CDR3 length: 13 residues. Losses at the gene ends were 8 bases for V and 6 bases for J; bases not matched to a gene: 10. The CDR3 DNA is TGTGCCAGCACGTTAACAGGGGCTTTCGAGCAGTACTTC. The encoded protein is CASTLTGAFEQYF.

This clone was observed a handful of times. The V and J genes are TRBV7-3 and TRBJ2-2; D is uncertain. The CDR3 contains 17 residues. Germline V gene lookup returns CDR1 SGHTA and CDR2 FQGTGA. The germline V and J ends were trimmed by 2 bases and 1 base, with 14 bases remaining between them. CDR3 sequence reads: CASSLPGGVGNTGELFF. The CDR3 DNA reads as TGTGCCAGCAGCTTACCGGGTGGTGTTGGGAACACCGGGGAGCTGTTTTTT. Complete variable domain (other parts from reference TRBV7-3 and TRBJ2-2): GAGVSQTPSNKVTEKGKYVELRCDPISGHTALYWYRQSLGQGPEFLIYFQGTGAADDSGLPNDRFFAVRPEGSVSTLKIQRTERGDSAVYLCASSLPGGVGNTGELFFGEGSRLTVL.

V gene TRBV2 combines with J gene TRBJ2-3; D is possibly TRBD2 (5 bases). The V and J ends lost 4 bases and 4 bases respectively, with 15 bases between them. Germline V gives CDR1 SNHLY, CDR2 FYNNEI. The CDR3 loop spans 15 amino acids. CDR3: CASSGEPAAADTQYF. The CDR3 DNA follows: TGTGCCAGCAGTGGGGAGCCGGCGGCGGCAGATACGCAGTATTTT.

The chain carries TRBV6-5 and TRBJ1-1; D call uncertain. Germline CDR1 MNHEY, CDR2 SVGAGI. V shed 5 bases and J shed 10 bases, with 14 bases lying between them. The CDR3 runs to 12 residues. CDR3 loop: CASSLSRLAAFF. CDR3 bases: TGTGCCAGCAGTCTTTCCCGGCTCGCAGCTTTCTTT.

With regard to this clone: This same CDR3 is encoded by further DNA sequences in the sample. V is TRBV20-1 and J is TRBJ1-2; D gene unclear. Per the germline V gene, CDR1 is DFQATT and CDR2 is SNEGSKA (reference sequence). The CDR3 has 11 residues. V lost 6 bases and J lost 1, with 6 bases in between. The CDR3 loop is CSAQSNYGYTF. The CDR3 nucleotides are TGCAGTGCCCAGAGTAACTATGGCTACACCTTC.

The chain combines TRBV7-2 with TRBJ2-1, with TRBD1 matching 7 bases. The junction had 7 bases not matched to a gene; V was cut back by 0 bases and J by 5 bases. Germline CDR1 reads SGHTA; CDR2 reads FQGNSA. CDR3 length equals 16 residues. CDR3: CASSLATGALHNEQFF. The CDR3 coding sequence is TGTGCCAGCAGCTTAGCTACAGGGGCCCTTCACAATGAGCAGTTCTTC.

J is TRBJ2-7 and V is TRBV6-5; 12 bases are shared with TRBD2. V was pared by 4 bases and J by 7 bases, with 11 bases of the junction left unmatched. The germline V gene encodes CDR1 MNHEY and CDR2 SVGAGI. The CDR3 loop spans 16 amino acids. This CDR3 is CASSFLAGGTWGEQYF. CDR3 DNA sequence: TGTGCCAGCAGTTTTCTAGCGGGAGGGACCTGGGGGGAGCAGTACTTC.

The chain has TRBV5-1 and TRBJ1-4; TRBD1 might be the D (5 bases). Germline CDR1 is SGHRS and CDR2 is YFSETQ. CDR3 length: 15 residues. Trimming pared 0 bases from V and 8 bases from J, leaving 14 bases between. The CDR3 sequence is CASSLEQGPGEKLFF. The CDR3 bases are TGCGCCAGCAGCTTGGAGCAGGGACCGGGGGAAAAACTGTTTTTT.

The chain employs TRBV9 and TRBJ1-3, with no clear D. CDR3 length: 13 amino acids. The germline V gene has CDR1 SGDLS and CDR2 YYNGEE. The V end was cut by 7 bases, the J end by 0 bases, with 8 bases between. The CDR3 DNA follows: TGTGCCAGCTCCACGATCTCTGGAAACACCATATATTTT. Translation gives CASSTISGNTIYF. The entire variable domain, with the rest obtained from reference TRBV9 and TRBJ1-3, is as follows: DSGVTQTPKHLITATGQRVTLRCSPRSGDLSVYWYQQSLDQGLQFLIQYYNGEERAKGNILERFSAQQFPDLHSELNLSSLELGDSALYFCASSTISGNTIYFGEGSWLTVV.

The J gene is TRBJ1-5, the V gene TRBV5-6; TRBD1 matches 10 bases. The V and J ends lost 3 bases and 3 bases, in that order; junction bases with no gene match: 3. The CDR3 is 15 residues long. CDR1 and CDR2 from the germline V gene are SGHDT and YYEEEE. For the CDR3, the DNA is TGTGCCAGCAGCTGGGGACAGGGGTTCAATCAGCCCCAGCATTTT. Its protein is CASSWGQGFNQPQHF.

This sequence joins TRBV2 and TRBJ2-3; 12 positions match TRBD2. Trimming at V came to 1 base and at J to 2 bases, leaving 1 base not matched to a gene. CDR1 and CDR2 from the germline V gene are SNHLY and FYNNEI. The CDR3 loop spans 16 amino acids. The DNA of the CDR3 is TGTGCCAGCAGTGAAGGGACTAGCGGGAACACAGATACGCAGTATTTT. This encodes CASSEGTSGNTDTQYF. Full variable domain (rest looked up from reference TRBV2 and TRBJ2-3): EPEVTQTPSHQVTQMGQEVILRCVPISNHLYFYWYRQILGQKVEFLVSFYNNEISEKSEIFDDQFSVERPDGSNFTLKIRSTKLEDSAMYFCASSEGTSGNTDTQYFGPGTRLTVL.

V and J are TRBV6-5 and TRBJ1-2; D gene uncertain. V dropped 5 bases and J dropped 8 bases, with 15 bases sitting between them. In germline, CDR1 is MNHEY, CDR2 SVGAGI. This CDR3 has 13 amino acids. The CDR3 spells CASSPRYPRGYTF. In DNA, the CDR3 is TGTGCCAGCAGTCCCAGGTACCCCCGGGGCTACACCTTC.

The chain couples TRBV19 to TRBJ2-3, with 8 bases matching TRBD2. V lost 7 bases and J lost 6; bases outside the gene matches: 15. CDR1 and CDR2 from the germline V gene are LNHDA and SQIVND (reference sequence). The CDR3 is 16 amino acids. The CDR3 sequence: CASTPQEGLDIDTQYF. CDR3 in DNA: TGTGCCAGTACCCCACAAGAGGGACTAGATATTGATACGCAGTATTTT. The whole variable domain, remainder taken from reference TRBV19 and TRBJ2-3, is DGGITQSPKYLFRKEGQNVTLSCEQNLNHDAMYWYRQDPGQGLRLIYYSQIVNDFQKGDIAEGYSVSREKKESFPLTVTSAQKNPTAFYLCASTPQEGLDIDTQYFGPGTRLTVL.

The chain combines TRBV28 with TRBJ2-7, with unresolved D. Germline V gives CDR1 MDHEN, CDR2 SYDVKM. V lost 2 bases and J 3 bases, leaving 8 bases between the germline ends. The CDR3 loop spans 13 amino acids. The CDR3 is CASSLPQIYEQYF. Written as DNA, the CDR3 is TGTGCCAGCAGTTTACCGCAGATCTACGAGCAGTACTTC.

As concerns this clone: A far larger clone is only one base removed, so a read error is likely. Other DNA sequences in this specimen translate into the identical CDR3. The chain has TRBV4-1 and TRBJ2-7; D uncertain. The germline V gene encodes CDR1 MGHRA and CDR2 YSYEKL. This CDR3 is built from 13 residues. The V end lost 4 bases, the J end lost 2 bases, and 9 bases lay between the germline ends. CDR3 sequence: CASSLNPTYEQYF. The CDR3 DNA sequence: TGCGCCAGCAGCCTCAACCCCACCTACGAGCAGTACTTC.

The V and J genes are TRBV18 and TRBJ2-5; D is ambiguous. The germline CDR1 and CDR2 sequences are KGHSH and LQKENI. V lost 0 bases, J lost 1 base, and 6 bases lay in between. This CDR3 comprises 14 residues. CDR3 amino acids: CASSPPALQETQYF. The CDR3 coding sequence is TGTGCCAGCTCACCACCGGCCCTCCAAGAGACCCAGTACTTC. The full variable domain, completed using reference TRBV18 and TRBJ2-5, is NAGVMQNPRHLVRRRGQEARLRCSPMKGHSHVYWYRQLPEEGLKFMVYLQKENIIDESGMPKERFSAEFPKEGPSILRIQQVVRGDSAAYFCASSPPALQETQYFGPGTRLLVL.

Details on this clone: Other DNA sequences in this specimen translate into the identical CDR3. The rearrangement uses TRBV6-5 and TRBJ2-7; 9 bases map to TRBD1. There are 15 residues in the CDR3. Germline V gene lookup returns CDR1 MNHEY and CDR2 SVGAGI. V shed 6 bases and J 4 bases; nucleotides not matched to a gene: 10. The CDR3 loop is CASSRRDRVRYEQYF. Written as DNA, the CDR3 is TGTGCCAGCAGCCGTCGGGACAGGGTCCGATACGAGCAGTACTTC.

The genes are TRBV2 and TRBJ2-3; weak D call: TRBD2 (5 bases). Per the germline V gene, CDR1 is SNHLY and CDR2 is FYNNEI. V dropped 4 bases and J dropped 0 bases, with 11 bases sitting between them. The CDR3 consists of 15 residues. CDR3 sequence (DNA): TGTGCCAGCAGTGCTTGGCGGGTCAGCACAGATACGCAGTATTTT. This encodes CASSAWRVSTDTQYF.

As to this clone: Other DNA sequences of this sample code for an identical CDR3. The CDR3 reads CASSYLPGPTYEQYF. In nucleotides, the CDR3 is TGTGCCAGCAGCTACCTCCCAGGGCCCACCTACGAGCAGTACTTC. This chain uses TRBV6-5 with TRBJ2-7, with a possible D match to TRBD1 (5 bases). CDR3 length: 15 residues. V gave up 6 bases and J gave up 2 bases, with 17 bases separating them. Germline V CDR1 and CDR2: MNHEY, SVGAGI.

V gene TRBV2 combines with J gene TRBJ2-5; D is perhaps TRBD2 (5 bases). Trimming removed 6 bases from V and 4 bases from J, with 18 bases in between. The CDR3 has 15 amino acids. Germline V gene data show CDR1 as SNHLY and CDR2 as FYNNEI. The CDR3 DNA reads as TGTGCCAGCAGGATAGACACGGGCAGCGGAGAGACCCAGTACTTC. It codes for CASRIDTGSGETQYF.

There are a few counts of this clone. The chain recombines TRBV7-6 with TRBJ2-7; unclear D gene. This CDR3 has 11 residues. Trimming stripped 5 bases from V and 9 bases from J, with 11 bases between. Germline V lookup: CDR1 SGHVS, CDR2 FNYEAQ. CDR3 sequence: CASSTRWGQYF. CDR3 in DNA: TGTGCCAGCAGCACCCGTTGGGGGCAGTACTTC. The variable domain in full, with the rest retrieved from reference TRBV7-6 and TRBJ2-7, is GAGVSQSPRYKVTKRGQDVALRCDPISGHVSLYWYRQALGQGPEFLTYFNYEAQQDKSGLPNDRFSAERPEGSISTLTIQRTEQRDSAMYRCASSTRWGQYFGPGTRLTVT.

There are many counts of this clone. The chain is built from TRBV10-2 and TRBJ1-1; D not certain. Germline CDR1 WSHSY, CDR2 SAAADI. V dropped 7 bases and J dropped 8 bases, with 14 bases sitting between them. This CDR3 has 12 residues. This CDR3 reads CASTSGSQEAFF. The CDR3 bases are TGCGCCAGCACCTCGGGCAGTCAGGAAGCTTTCTTT.

This clone appeared a few times. V usage is TRBV27 and J usage is TRBJ2-7; perhaps TRBD1 as D (5 bases). The CDR3 covers 15 residues. Germline V gives CDR1 MNHEY, CDR2 SMNVEV (reference sequence). Trimming took off 3 bases at V and 3 bases at J, with 15 bases between the two ends. The CDR3 nucleotides are TGTGCCAGCAGTTTCAGGGTAGGGCCAAACTACGAGCAGTACTTC. Residues: CASSFRVGPNYEQYF.

This clone appeared a few times. J is TRBJ2-7 and V is TRBV5-6, with a weak D call TRBD1 (6 bases). The V end lost 1 base, the J end lost 4 bases, and 12 bases lay between the germline ends. Germline V CDR1 and CDR2: SGHDT, YYEEEE. The CDR3 covers 14 residues. DNA for the CDR3: TGTGCCAGCAGCTTGACAGGACAGCTATACGAGCAGTACTTC. It codes for CASSLTGQLYEQYF.

The V and J genes are TRBV6-5 and TRBJ1-1, with TRBD1 matching 7 bases. From germline, CDR1 is MNHEY and CDR2 SVGAGI. The CDR3 has 16 residues. J gave up 0 bases and V 4 bases, and 8 bases lay outside the gene matches. CDR3 loop: CASSSRWTGMNTEAFF. CDR3 bases: TGTGCCAGCAGTTCGCGGTGGACAGGAATGAACACTGAAGCTTTCTTT.

This clone was observed a few times. This chain uses TRBV5-6 with TRBJ1-2; no clear D. Trimming shortened V by 2 bases and J by 8 bases, and 16 bases separated the two germline ends. Germline CDR1 and CDR2: SGHDT and YYEEEE. CDR3 length: 14 amino acids. DNA for the CDR3: TGTGCCAGCAGCTTCCGGGAGACCTCGGGGGGCTACACCTTC. This codes for CASSFRETSGGYTF. The whole variable domain, filled in from reference TRBV5-6 and TRBJ1-2, reads DAGVTQSPTHLIKTRGQQVTLRCSPKSGHDTVSWYQQALGQGPQFIFQYYEEEERQRGNFPDRFSGHQFPNYSSELNVNALLLGDSALYLCASSFRETSGGYTFGSGTRLTVV.

V is TRBV7-3 and J is TRBJ2-6; TRBD2 aligns across 14 bases. The germline V gene encodes CDR1 SGHTA and CDR2 FQGTGA. The CDR3 is 19 residues long. The V gene end was trimmed by 5 bases and the J gene end by 0 bases; junction bases not matched to a gene: 6. The CDR3, as DNA: TGTGCCAGCAGCCCGGGACTAGCGGGGGCCCACTCTGGGGCCAACGTCCTGACTTTC. Amino acid sequence: CASSPGLAGAHSGANVLTF.

Written as DNA, the CDR3 is TGTGCCAGTAGTCTCACCTATGACTACGAGCAGTACTTC. Protein sequence: CASSLTYDYEQYF. The chain recombines TRBV19 with TRBJ2-7; D gene unclear. The CDR3 runs 13 residues. Germline values: CDR1 LNHDA, CDR2 SQIVND (reference sequence). V was cut by 5 bases and J by 3 bases, with 11 bases left in between.

This chain uses TRBV18 with TRBJ2-3, with a tentative D call TRBD2 (6 bases). Deletions cut 4 bases from V and 11 bases from J, with 13 bases between. CDR1 is KGHSH, CDR2 LQKENI, per germline. The CDR3 is made up of 12 amino acids. DNA of the CDR3: TGTGCCAGCTCACTTCCGGGACTCATGCAGTATTTT. Its translation is CASSLPGLMQYF.

The rearrangement uses TRBV9 and TRBJ1-2; the match to TRBD1 covers 8 bases. V shed 2 bases and J 4 bases; nucleotides not matched to a gene: 4. Germline V gene data show CDR1 as SGDLS and CDR2 as YYNGEE. The CDR3 is made up of 14 amino acids. The CDR3 DNA sequence: TGTGCCAGCAGCGTGACAACAGGGGGCTATGGCTACACCTTC. As protein: CASSVTTGGYGYTF.

The CDR3 nucleotides are TGTGCCAGCAGCGTAGGTGATGAGCAGTTCTTC. It is translated as CASSVGDEQFF. The chain has TRBV9 and TRBJ2-1; D not certain. V was cut by 0 bases and J by 8 bases, with 3 bases left in between. Germline loops: CDR1 SGDLS, CDR2 YYNGEE. The length of the CDR3 is 11 residues.